One and the same sample provided the 28 T cell receptor beta chains below, sequenced in a study of T cell responses to AZD1222 COVID-19 vaccine. Clones were read by immunoSEQ multiplex PCR, and TCRdb kept only the in-frame ones, dropping some. The sample consists of some 100,000 clones, around 87% of them appearing once. Sequencing used peripheral blood, obtained 28 days after the second AZD1222 dose. The receptor source for this set is an adult who received the AZD1222 COVID-19 vaccine.

V gene TRBV30 combines with J gene TRBJ1-2, with a tentative D call TRBD1 (5 bases). The germline V gene encodes CDR1 GTSNPN and CDR2 SVGIG (reference sequence). The CDR3 is 15 amino acids. Deletions cut 4 bases from V and 0 bases from J, with 15 bases between. This CDR3 is CAWNNAGLANYGYTF. The CDR3 nucleotides read TGTGCCTGGAACAATGCAGGGTTAGCTAACTATGGCTACACCTTC.

This chain connects TRBV27 to TRBJ1-2, with 11 nucleotides matching TRBD1. Germline lookup yields CDR1 MNHEY and CDR2 SMNVEV (reference sequence). J lost 4 bases, V lost 6 bases, and 7 bases had no gene match. The CDR3 has 15 amino acids. For the CDR3, the DNA is TGTGCCAGCAGGCCCGGGACAGGGGGTGGCTATGGCTACACCTTC. It specifies CASRPGTGGGYGYTF.

This clone was observed once. This chain links TRBV30 with TRBJ1-1; D gene uncertain. Germline V CDR1 and CDR2: GTSNPN, SVGIG (reference sequence). The V end lost 4 bases, the J end lost 1 base, and 13 bases lay between the germline ends. This CDR3 contains 14 residues. The CDR3 reads CAWTFKLRNTEAFF. CDR3 in DNA: TGTGCCTGGACGTTTAAACTGAGGAACACTGAAGCTTTCTTT.

This chain connects TRBV3-1 (or the pseudogene TRBV3-2) to TRBJ2-5; possibly TRBD1 for D (6 bases). The CDR3 consists of 13 residues. Deletions cut 5 bases from V and 1 base from J, with 8 bases between. Germline CDR1 reads LGHDT; CDR2 reads YNNKEL (reference sequence). The CDR3 region has the DNA TGTGCCAGCAGCGCAGGGGTCCAAGAGACCCAGTACTTC. As protein: CASSAGVQETQYF.

This clone was detected once. The rearrangement joins TRBV19 to TRBJ2-7, with D possibly being TRBD1 or TRBD2 (6 bases each). Germline V gene lookup returns CDR1 LNHDA and CDR2 SQIVND (reference sequence). CDR3 length equals 14 residues. Trimming stripped 10 bases from V and 1 base from J, with 17 bases between. CDR3 sequence: CATSPGGSSYEQYF. The DNA for the CDR3 is TGTGCCACCTCGCCCGGGGGCAGTTCCTACGAGCAGTACTTC.

The chain joins TRBV11-1 to TRBJ2-5, with TRBD1 identical over 11 bases. J lost 5 bases, V lost 4 bases, and 9 bases had no gene match. Germline lookup yields CDR1 SGHAT and CDR2 FQDESV (reference sequence). CDR3 length: 16 amino acids. The CDR3 region has the DNA TGTGCCAGCAGCTCCGGACAGGGGGCTTTACTGGAGACCCAGTACTTC. The encoded protein is CASSSGQGALLETQYF.

This clone was picked up one time. The rearrangement joins TRBV11-2 to TRBJ2-7; 11 nucleotides match TRBD2. Germline CDR1 and CDR2: SGHAT and FQNNGV. Unmatched junction bases numbered 20, after V lost 5 bases and J lost 5 bases. The CDR3 runs to 19 residues. CDR3 in amino acids: CASSPLWGGTSGSTHEQYF. For the CDR3, the DNA is TGTGCCAGCAGCCCCCTCTGGGGGGGAACTAGCGGGAGTACCCACGAGCAGTACTTC. The whole variable domain, remainder taken from reference TRBV11-2 and TRBJ2-7, is EAGVAQSPRYKIIEKRQSVAFWCNPISGHATLYWYQQILGQGPKLLIQFQNNGVVDDSQLPKDRFSAERLKGVDSTLKIQPAKLEDSAVYLCASSPLWGGTSGSTHEQYFGPGTRLTVT.

The chain carries TRBV20-1 and TRBJ2-5; tentative D call: TRBD1 (5 bases). Trimming left V 3 bases short and J 5 bases short, with 7 bases between. CDR3 size: 11 residues. CDR1 and CDR2 (germline): DFQATT, SNEGSKA (reference sequence). The CDR3 region has the DNA TGCAGTGCTAGCAAGGGGGAGACCCAGTACTTC. This translates into CSASKGETQYF.

CDR3 DNA sequence: TGTGCCAGCAGCGTAGGTGTACTTTCCTACGAGCAGTACTTC. The encoded protein is CASSVGVLSYEQYF. This chain uses TRBV9 with TRBJ2-7, with unresolved D. The germline V gene has CDR1 SGDLS and CDR2 YYNGEE. The CDR3 loop spans 14 amino acids. V gave up 0 bases and J gave up 1 base, with 8 bases separating them.

The J gene is TRBJ2-4, the V gene TRBV11-2, with D uncertain. V lost 6 bases and J 0 bases, leaving 9 bases between the germline ends. Germline lookup yields CDR1 SGHAT and CDR2 FQNNGV. The CDR3 runs 14 residues. The CDR3: CASRSRLAKNIQYF. Here the CDR3 DNA reads TGTGCCAGCAGGTCAAGGCTAGCCAAAAACATTCAGTACTTC.

The chain combines TRBV10-2 with TRBJ2-7; TRBD1 might be the D (6 bases). V shed 4 bases and J shed 6 bases, with 10 bases lying between them. The CDR3 loop spans 12 amino acids. The germline gives CDR1 WSHSY, CDR2 SAAADI. CDR3 residues: CASSVTGAEQYF. The CDR3 DNA reads TGCGCCAGCAGTGTGACAGGAGCCGAGCAGTACTTC.

V and J are TRBV11-2 and TRBJ2-1, with D perhaps TRBD1 (6 bases). Germline V CDR1 and CDR2: SGHAT, FQNNGV. V shed 7 bases and J shed 1 base, with 14 bases lying between them. The CDR3 is 15 amino acids. CDR3 sequence reads: CASTPYRDSYNEQFF. Written as DNA, the CDR3 is TGTGCCAGCACCCCTTACAGGGATTCCTACAATGAGCAGTTCTTC. The entire variable domain, with the rest obtained from reference TRBV11-2 and TRBJ2-1, is as follows: EAGVAQSPRYKIIEKRQSVAFWCNPISGHATLYWYQQILGQGPKLLIQFQNNGVVDDSQLPKDRFSAERLKGVDSTLKIQPAKLEDSAVYLCASTPYRDSYNEQFFGPGTRLTVL.

The V call is TRBV11-2, the J call TRBJ2-7, with a possible D match to TRBD2 (5 bases). CDR1 is SGHAT, CDR2 FQNNGV, per germline. V lost 5 bases and J 7 bases, leaving 9 bases between the germline ends. CDR3 size: 11 residues. CDR3 sequence reads: CASSLPGEQYF. Written as DNA, the CDR3 is TGTGCCAGCAGCCTCCCGGGGGAGCAGTACTTC.

This chain links TRBV6-4 with TRBJ1-6; 9 bases match TRBD1. CDR1 is MRHNA and CDR2 is SNTAGT in the germline V gene. The CDR3 consists of 14 residues. V lost 4 bases and J lost 8; bases outside the gene matches: 3. The CDR3: CASSADRGDSPLHF. The DNA of the CDR3 is TGTGCCAGCAGTGCGGACAGGGGAGATTCACCCCTCCACTTT.

V usage is TRBV18 and J usage is TRBJ1-1; D ambiguous. Germline assignment: CDR1 KGHSH and CDR2 LQKENI. V was shortened by 2 bases and J by 7 bases, with 11 bases between the two germline ends. This CDR3 spans 13 amino acids. The CDR3 region has the DNA TGTGCCAGCTCACCATTAGAAGGTAATGAAGCTTTCTTT. It encodes CASSPLEGNEAFF.

The V call is TRBV21-1, the J call TRBJ2-1; the D call TRBD2 from the table was never checked on the DNA. TRBV21-1 is listed as a pseudogene. There are 16 residues in the CDR3. For the CDR3, the DNA is TGTGCCAGCAGCAAAAGAGCGGGGGGATCCTACAATGAGCAGTTCTTC. Protein product: CASSKRAGGSYNEQFF.

The chain carries TRBV2 and TRBJ1-2; no firm D call. Trimming shortened V by 7 bases and J by 4 bases, and 16 bases separated the two germline ends. In germline, CDR1 is SNHLY, CDR2 FYNNEI. This CDR3 spans 14 amino acids. CDR3 sequence (DNA): TGTGCCAGCACCCCCGAACAGATACTCTATGGCTACACCTTC. Translating gives CASTPEQILYGYTF.

The CDR3 DNA follows: TGTGCCAGCAGTCTGACAGAACCCACAGATACGCAGTATTTT. This gives the protein CASSLTEPTDTQYF. The rearrangement joins TRBV27 to TRBJ2-3; D might be TRBD1 (5 bases). Germline CDR1 reads MNHEY; CDR2 reads SMNVEV (reference sequence). The CDR3 spans 14 residues. V shed 5 bases and J shed 2 bases, with 11 bases lying between them.

The V call is TRBV5-1, the J call TRBJ1-4, with TRBD1 matching over 8 bases. V was clipped by 5 bases and J by 6 bases; unmatched bases: 6. CDR3 length: 14 amino acids. The germline CDR1 and CDR2 sequences are SGHRS and YFSETQ. CDR3 DNA: TGCGCCAGCAGTTCGACAGGGGTACATGAAAAACTGTTTTTT. Amino acids: CASSSTGVHEKLFF.

This clone was recorded once. V is TRBV6-6 and J is TRBJ1-1, with D unclear. CDR1 and CDR2 from the germline V gene are MNHNY and SVGAGI (reference sequence). The length of the CDR3 is 14 residues. Trimming took 7 bases from V and 2 from J, leaving 14 bases between them. CDR3 protein: CASTSMGINTEAFF. For the CDR3, the DNA is TGTGCCAGCACTAGCATGGGGATTAACACTGAAGCTTTCTTT.

The genes are TRBV19 and TRBJ2-7; D might be TRBD1 or TRBD2, each matching 6 bases. V was pared by 5 bases and J by 4 bases, with 21 bases between. Germline loops: CDR1 LNHDA, CDR2 SQIVND (reference sequence). The CDR3 totals 16 residues. The CDR3 here is CASSPTGGSRLYEQYF. The CDR3 DNA is TGTGCCAGTAGTCCAACCGGGGGCAGCCGTCTGTACGAGCAGTACTTC.

This sequence joins TRBV9 and TRBJ2-5; TRBD1 agrees at 9 bases. Germline CDR1 SGDLS, CDR2 YYNGEE. The CDR3 is 15 residues long. The trim removed 3 bases at V and 4 bases at J, leaving 7 bases unmatched. The CDR3 nucleotides are TGTGCCAGCAGCGCAATCGGACAGGGGAGAGAGACCCAGTACTTC. Translation: CASSAIGQGRETQYF. The variable domain in full, with the rest retrieved from reference TRBV9 and TRBJ2-5, is DSGVTQTPKHLITATGQRVTLRCSPRSGDLSVYWYQQSLDQGLQFLIQYYNGEERAKGNILERFSAQQFPDLHSELNLSSLELGDSALYFCASSAIGQGRETQYFGPGTRLLVL.

This clone was observed once. V and J are TRBV7-3 and TRBJ1-5; the D is unclear. V lost 2 bases and J lost 6, with 8 bases in between. The CDR3 runs to 13 residues. The germline V gene encodes CDR1 SGHTA and CDR2 FQGTGA. This CDR3 is CASSLDNGQPQHF. The CDR3 DNA reads TGTGCCAGCAGCTTAGATAATGGTCAGCCCCAGCATTTT.

As DNA, the CDR3 is TGCGCCAGCAGTCACCCTGATGGAGCTTTCTTT. The encoded protein is CASSHPDGAFF. This sequence joins TRBV23-1 and TRBJ1-1; D unclear. Being an ORF, TRBV23-1 has a function that is uncertain. This CDR3 region has 11 residues. The V and J ends lost 3 bases and 10 bases respectively, with 9 bases between them.

The chain links TRBV27 to TRBJ2-7; D unclear. Germline V gene data show CDR1 as MNHEY and CDR2 as SMNVEV (reference sequence). The CDR3 loop spans 14 amino acids. The ends were cut back, 0 bases at V and 6 bases at J, with 12 bases in the middle. The CDR3 nucleotides read TGTGCCAGCAGTTTATCGCACGGTGGTCCCGAGCAGTACTTC. Residues: CASSLSHGGPEQYF.

This chain connects TRBV14 to TRBJ1-6; TRBD1 is a possible D gene (5 bases). This CDR3 is built from 15 residues. V was shortened by 0 bases and J by 5 bases, with 8 bases between the two germline ends. Germline-derived CDR1 and CDR2 are SGHDN and FVKESK. CDR3 protein: CASSQDSRDNSPLHF. The CDR3 DNA reads TGTGCCAGCAGCCAAGATTCCAGGGATAATTCACCCCTCCACTTT.

V gene TRBV19 combines with J gene TRBJ1-1, with D unclear. In germline, CDR1 is LNHDA, CDR2 SQIVND (reference sequence). V lost 7 bases to trimming and J lost 2 bases, with 11 bases between them. The CDR3 runs 13 residues. CDR3 in amino acids: CASTRHSNTEAFF. DNA for the CDR3: TGTGCCAGTACCCGACACAGCAACACTGAAGCTTTCTTT.

The genes are TRBV2 and TRBJ1-2, with TRBD1 matching 10 bases. CDR1 and CDR2 (germline): SNHLY, FYNNEI. Unmatched junction bases numbered 6, after V lost 5 bases and J lost 3 bases. This CDR3 is built from 15 residues. CDR3 bases: TGTGCCAGCAGTCGGGACAGGGGATGGGACTATGGCTACACCTTC. Its translation is CASSRDRGWDYGYTF.